The 8 T cell receptor beta chains below all came from one sample that was sequenced in a study of blood T cell repertoires in COVID-19. Sequencing was performed with immunoSEQ multiplex PCR; in TCRdb, only in-frame clones are kept and a portion is missing. The repertoire has fewer than 150,000 clones, almost 85% of them found once; the top ten carry around 2.9%. Sample: peripheral blood. These receptors were obtained from a man aged 45 to 65 with acute or convalescent COVID-19.

The chain couples TRBV18 to TRBJ1-5; 8 bases are shared with TRBD1. The CDR3 contains 16 residues. Germline CDR1 KGHSH, CDR2 LQKENI. Trimming cost V 1 base and J 7 bases; bases outside gene matches: 9. The DNA of the CDR3 is TGTGCCAGCTCACCACGAGACAGGGGCGGAGGACAGCCCCAGCATTTT. Residues: CASSPRDRGGGQPQHF.

Concerning this clone itself: This CDR3 is also generated by other DNA sequences in the sample. The chain joins TRBV28 to TRBJ1-1; TRBD1 matches at 7 bases. CDR1 MDHEN and CDR2 SYDVKM come from the germline V gene. The CDR3 totals 14 residues. J gave up 5 bases and V 1 base, and 4 bases lay outside the gene matches. The CDR3 reads CASSLSQGGTEAFF. The DNA of the CDR3 is TGTGCCAGCAGTTTATCGCAGGGGGGAACTGAAGCTTTCTTT.

The chain joins TRBV4-1 to TRBJ2-1; 7 bases are shared with TRBD2. The junction had 5 bases not matched to a gene; V was cut back by 1 base and J by 5 bases. The CDR3 has 15 residues. Germline CDR1 and CDR2: MGHRA and YSYEKL. The CDR3 nucleotides are TGCGCCAGCAGCCAAGCCGCACTAGCGAACAATGAGCAGTTCTTC. Translating it yields CASSQAALANNEQFF.

The chain is built from TRBV11-3 and TRBJ1-3; no definite D call. V lost 5 bases to trimming and J lost 1 base, with 9 bases between them. Germline CDR1 is SGHNT and CDR2 is YENEEA. The CDR3 totals 14 residues. DNA for the CDR3: TGTGCCAGCAGCCAAGGACTTTCTGGAAACACCATATATTTT. Protein product: CASSQGLSGNTIYF.

This rearrangement joins TRBV6-5 to TRBJ2-1; 8 positions agree with TRBD2. The V gene's germline CDR1 is MNHEY and CDR2 SVGAGI. The CDR3 is 14 amino acids. V shed 7 bases and J 3 bases; nucleotides not matched to a gene: 5. The DNA for the CDR3 is TGTGCCAGCACTACTAGCGGCTTCTACAATGAGCAGTTCTTC. It is translated as CASTTSGFYNEQFF.

The chain employs TRBV27 and TRBJ2-7; D might be TRBD1 (5 bases). V was cut by 2 bases and J by 2 bases, with 7 bases left in between. There are 13 residues in the CDR3. Looked up from germline, CDR1 is MNHEY and CDR2 is SMNVEV (reference sequence). The CDR3 region has the DNA TGTGCCAGCAGTTTAAGGGGAACCTACGAGCAGTACTTC. It encodes CASSLRGTYEQYF.

The V call is TRBV7-6, the J call TRBJ1-5; no clear D. V lost 5 bases, J lost 0 bases, and 20 bases lay in between. The CDR3 has 18 amino acids. Germline values: CDR1 SGHVS, CDR2 FNYEAQ. The CDR3 sequence: CASSPRSTTTNSNQPQHF. CDR3 in DNA: TGTGCCAGCAGCCCTCGGAGTACAACAACAAATAGCAATCAGCCCCAGCATTTT.

The chain joins TRBV5-5 to TRBJ2-1; a possible D gene is TRBD2 (7 bases). The CDR3 loop spans 18 amino acids. V shed 3 bases and J shed 0 bases, with 19 bases lying between them. Germline assignment: CDR1 SGHKS and CDR2 YYEKEE (reference sequence). Here the CDR3 DNA reads TGTGCCAGCAGCTCCGGAGGGAGGGGGACCAGCTCCTACAATGAGCAGTTCTTC. This gives the protein CASSSGGRGTSSYNEQFF. The full variable domain, rest sourced from reference TRBV5-5 and TRBJ2-1, is DAGVTQSPTHLIKTRGQQVTLRCSPISGHKSVSWYQQVLGQGPQFIFQYYEKEERGRGNFPDRFSARQFPNYSSELNVNALLLGDSALYLCASSSGGRGTSSYNEQFFGPGTRLTVL.